The 7 T cell receptor beta chains presented below share a single source sample, sequenced in a study of regulatory T cells in long-lasting Graves disease. Arm-PCR of CDR3 regions and iRepertoire HTBI primers were the basis on which TCR beta libraries were built. A single record per CDR3 protein comes from TCRdb applying MiXCR to the multiplex PCR reads. The data show roughly 560,000 distinct CDR3 sequences, around 12% seen once. Stated time point: newly diagnosed GD, antithyroid drugs for less than 3 months. PBMC RNA was the source of the TCR library. These data also formed part of another study, on T cells in Graves' hyperthyroidism and ophthalmopathy.

Sequencing used peripheral blood mononuclear cells (PBMCs), obtained at new diagnosis, from a patient treated with antithyroid drugs. These TCRs come from a woman in her 30s with Graves disease.

This clonotype was seen more than once but under ten times. The chain joins TRBV7-6 to TRBJ1-4, with D possibly being TRBD1 (5 bases). CDR3 length: 15 residues. The germline V gene has CDR1 SGHVS and CDR2 FNYEAQ. Trimming shortened V by 5 bases and J by 4 bases, and 14 bases separated the two germline ends. CDR3 nucleotide sequence: TGTGCCAGCAGCCCAACGACAGTCGATAATGAAAAACTGTTTTTT. Translated, it gives CASSPTTVDNEKLFF.

This clonotype was counted many times. The chain uses TRBV6-1 and TRBJ1-5; 7 bases align to TRBD1. Germline assignment: CDR1 MNHNS and CDR2 SASEGT. The CDR3 contains 13 residues. Trimming at V came to 6 bases and at J to 5 bases, leaving 4 bases not matched to a gene. The CDR3 loop is CASRGQIYQPQHF. The CDR3 region has the DNA TGTGCCAGCAGGGGACAGATCTATCAGCCCCAGCATTTT.

This clonotype showed up many times. V gene TRBV6-5 combines with J gene TRBJ2-7; no definite D call. The CDR3 consists of 16 residues. Germline V CDR1 and CDR2: MNHEY, SVGAGI. V lost 0 bases and J lost 3, with 15 bases in between. In nucleotides, the CDR3 is TGTGCCAGCAGTTACTCGATAGTTAGACGGATCTACGAGCAGTACTTC. Encoded protein: CASSYSIVRRIYEQYF.

The chain employs TRBV6-5 and TRBJ2-3; TRBD2 aligns across 11 bases. This CDR3 is 14 amino acids long. Germline CDR1 reads MNHEY; CDR2 reads SVGAGI. V gave up 4 bases and J gave up 5 bases; unmatched junction bases: 2. CDR3 loop: CASSLTSGGDTQYF. The DNA for the CDR3 is TGTGCCAGCAGTTTAACTAGCGGGGGAGATACGCAGTATTTT.

This clonotype was seen repeatedly, ten times or more. The J gene is TRBJ1-1, the V gene TRBV12-3 or TRBV12-4; tentative D call: TRBD1 (6 bases). The V gene lost 6 bases and the J gene lost 1 base, with 12 bases spanning the gap. There are 14 residues in the CDR3. As DNA, the CDR3 is TGTGCCAGCAGAGCAATGACAGGGAACACTGAAGCTTTCTTT. Translated: CASRAMTGNTEAFF.

This clonotype came up many times. The chain combines TRBV15 with TRBJ2-5; 10 nucleotides line up with TRBD2. Germline CDR1 reads LNHNV; CDR2 reads YYDKDF (reference sequence). J was trimmed by 4 bases and V by 6 bases; bases with no gene match: 2. CDR3 length equals 13 residues. The CDR3 sequence is CATSRLAGETQYF. The CDR3 nucleotides read TGTGCCACCAGTAGACTAGCGGGAGAGACCCAGTACTTC.

This clonotype was seen a handful of times. The V call is TRBV29-1, the J call TRBJ1-2; tentatively, D is TRBD1 (6 bases). The V and J ends lost 4 bases and 2 bases respectively, with 11 bases between them. The V gene's germline CDR1 is SQVTM and CDR2 ANQGSEA. The CDR3 covers 13 residues. CDR3 nucleotides: TGCAGCGTTGGCACAGGGCCGAACTATGGCTACACCTTC. It translates to CSVGTGPNYGYTF.